A single sample is the source of the 8 T cell receptor beta chains below, sequenced in a study of neurological immune-mediated disorders. One entry per CDR3 protein results from TCRdb running MiXCR on the 5' RACE reads. The table includes 81,000 or so distinct CDR3 sequences, 4% to 6% detected once. The source material was PBMCs. The receptors derive from a young woman with multiple sclerosis.

The chain uses TRBV9 and TRBJ1-4; 10 positions agree with TRBD1. The germline CDR1 and CDR2 sequences are SGDLS and YYNGEE. The CDR3 loop spans 14 amino acids. J gave up 7 bases and V 3 bases, and 3 bases lay outside the gene matches. The CDR3 DNA is TGTGCCAGCAGCGCCGGGACAGGGGTTGAAAAACTGTTTTTT. Protein sequence: CASSAGTGVEKLFF.

This clonotype was recorded many times. The V gene is TRBV12-3 or TRBV12-4, the J gene TRBJ1-5, with 9 bases fitting TRBD1. With V trimmed by 2 bases and J by 6 bases, 2 bases remained unmatched. This CDR3 spans 14 amino acids. The CDR3 DNA follows: TGTGCCAGCAGTTTACGGACAGGGGTTCAGCCCCAGCATTTT. It codes for CASSLRTGVQPQHF.

The sample holds many counts of this clonotype. This CDR3 is CSAPTTSGYLREQFF. CDR3 sequence (DNA): TGCAGTGCTCCTACGACTAGCGGCTACCTCCGGGAGCAGTTCTTC. The rearrangement joins TRBV20-1 to TRBJ2-1; 9 nucleotides agree with TRBD2. Germline loops: CDR1 DFQATT, CDR2 SNEGSKA (reference sequence). Unmatched junction bases numbered 15, after V lost 5 bases and J lost 10 bases. CDR3 length: 15 residues.

The sample holds many counts of this clonotype. V is TRBV28 and J is TRBJ2-4; D gene uncertain. The germline CDR1 and CDR2 sequences are MDHEN and SYDVKM. Trimming shortened V by 2 bases and J by 0 bases, and 5 bases separated the two germline ends. The CDR3 runs to 14 residues. The CDR3 spells CASSLSLAKNIQYF. DNA of the CDR3: TGTGCCAGCAGTTTAAGTTTAGCCAAAAACATTCAGTACTTC.

This clonotype was counted at least ten times. V and J are TRBV12-3 or TRBV12-4 and TRBJ2-3; no firm D call. This CDR3 spans 14 amino acids. Deletions cut 0 bases from V and 2 bases from J, with 6 bases between. The chain's CDR3 is CASSLAPTTDTQYF. CDR3 nucleotides: TGTGCCAGCAGTTTAGCGCCTACCACAGATACGCAGTATTTT.

This chain connects TRBV20-1 to TRBJ2-1, with D unresolved. The CDR3 has 13 amino acids. The germline V and J ends were trimmed by 4 bases and 2 bases, with 9 bases remaining between them. Germline assignment: CDR1 DFQATT and CDR2 SNEGSKA (reference sequence). In DNA form, the CDR3 reads TGCAGTGCTAAACCCTCCCCCTACAATGAGCAGTTCTTC. This codes for CSAKPSPYNEQFF.

The CDR3 DNA reads as TGCAGTGCTAGGGAAAGAGCGACAGGGGGCGCAGGAGGGGCCAACGTCCTGACTTTC. The encoded protein is CSARERATGGAGGANVLTF. The rearrangement joins TRBV20-1 to TRBJ2-6; 10 bases are shared with TRBD1. CDR3 length: 19 residues. V gave up 3 bases and J gave up 4 bases; unmatched junction bases: 15. CDR1 is DFQATT and CDR2 is SNEGSKA in the germline V gene (reference sequence).

The table lists this clonotype with many counts. This rearrangement joins TRBV28 to TRBJ2-7; no firm D call. Germline V gene lookup returns CDR1 MDHEN and CDR2 SYDVKM. The length of the CDR3 is 13 residues. Trimming removed 3 bases from V and 2 bases from J, with 8 bases in between. Written as DNA, the CDR3 is TGTGCCAGCAGTTTGGAAGGAACCTACGAGCAGTACTTC. Translated, it gives CASSLEGTYEQYF.